The 26 T cell receptor beta chains given below trace back to one sample, sequenced in a study of T cell responses to AZD1222 COVID-19 vaccine. The method was immunoSEQ multiplex PCR; TCRdb's version includes in-frame clones alone and lacks a portion of them. The sample holds under 95,000 clones, around nine tenths seen once. The sequenced sample was peripheral blood, obtained on day 0 of AZD1222 vaccination. Source of these receptors: an adult in good health.

This CDR3 is CATSGGTLTGTNQPQHF. CDR3 in DNA: TGTGCCACCTCAGGGGGGACACTGACAGGGACTAATCAGCCCCAGCATTTT. The chain uses TRBV27 and TRBJ1-5; 7 bases line up with TRBD1. This CDR3 has 17 residues. Germline V lookup: CDR1 MNHEY, CDR2 SMNVEV (reference sequence). The V and J ends lost 10 bases and 4 bases, in that order; junction bases with no gene match: 19.

This clone was observed a few times. The genes are TRBV3-1 (or the pseudogene TRBV3-2) and TRBJ1-4; D remains ambiguous. Between the trimmed V and J ends, which lost 2 bases and 11 bases, there was a span of 9 bases. Germline CDR1 and CDR2: LGHDT and YNNKEL (reference sequence). The CDR3 loop spans 12 amino acids. The CDR3 coding sequence is TGTGCCAGCAGCCAACGGGTAGGGAAACTGTTTTTT. Its protein is CASSQRVGKLFF.

This clone is a singleton in its sample. The chain joins TRBV5-5 to TRBJ2-7; no clear D. This CDR3 contains 15 residues. Germline CDR1 reads SGHKS; CDR2 reads YYEKEE (reference sequence). The V and J ends lost 0 bases and 1 base respectively, with 11 bases between them. CDR3 loop: CASSLAASRSYEQYF. For the CDR3, the DNA is TGTGCCAGCAGCTTGGCGGCTAGTAGGTCCTACGAGCAGTACTTC.

The CDR3: CASSHRGAVNTEAFF. CDR3 coding DNA: TGTGCCAGCAGCCACAGAGGGGCAGTGAACACTGAAGCTTTCTTT. The chain recombines TRBV11-2 with TRBJ1-1; D possibly corresponds to TRBD1 (5 bases). The CDR3 contains 15 residues. The germline gives CDR1 SGHAT, CDR2 FQNNGV. V was trimmed by 5 bases and J by 0 bases, leaving 13 bases between them.

The chain recombines TRBV29-1 with TRBJ2-3, with no clear D. The V and J ends lost 5 bases and 6 bases respectively, with 15 bases between them. The CDR3 has 13 amino acids. The germline CDR1 and CDR2 sequences are SQVTM and ANQGSEA. For the CDR3, the DNA is TGCAGCGTTCGCCTGGAGCTTCTCGATACGCAGTATTTT. Translating it yields CSVRLELLDTQYF.

The chain employs TRBV5-4 and TRBJ2-2; 13 positions match TRBD2. The germline CDR1 and CDR2 sequences are SGHNT and YYREEE (reference sequence). The CDR3 length is 17 residues. V shed 3 bases, J shed 4 bases, and the junction held 6 bases outside the gene matches. CDR3 loop: CASSSGTSGTLTGELFF. The CDR3, as DNA: TGTGCCAGCAGCTCCGGGACTAGCGGGACCCTCACCGGGGAGCTGTTTTTT.

The gene calls are TRBV2 and TRBJ1-6; no reliable D call. The germline gives CDR1 SNHLY, CDR2 FYNNEI. V was pared by 3 bases and J by 7 bases, with 10 bases between. The CDR3 runs 14 residues. The CDR3 protein is CASSERPRNSPLHF. For the CDR3, the DNA is TGTGCCAGCAGTGAGAGACCGAGGAATTCACCCCTCCACTTT.

In DNA form, the CDR3 reads TGTGCCAGCAGCGTAGGAGAGGGGGCCTACAATGAGCAGTTCTTC. It yields the protein CASSVGEGAYNEQFF. The J gene is TRBJ2-1, the V gene TRBV9, with D possibly matching TRBD1 (6 bases). This CDR3 has 15 residues. V was trimmed by 0 bases and J by 2 bases, leaving 9 bases between them. Germline V gene sequence: CDR1 SGDLS, CDR2 YYNGEE.

The chain employs TRBV6-5 and TRBJ1-5; D is ambiguous. With 4 bases removed from V and 2 bases from J, the gap between germline ends came to 6 bases. The CDR3 sequence is 13 residues long. Germline CDR1 is MNHEY and CDR2 is SVGAGI. The CDR3 sequence is CASSLVRNQPQHF. The DNA of the CDR3 is TGTGCCAGCAGTTTGGTTCGCAATCAGCCCCAGCATTTT.

The chain is built from TRBV7-9 and TRBJ1-4, with D possibly TRBD1 on 6 matching bases. This CDR3 is 19 amino acids long. Germline V gives CDR1 SEHNR, CDR2 FQNEAQ (reference sequence). V was clipped by 5 bases and J by 0 bases, with 22 bases between them. DNA for the CDR3: TGTGCCAGCAGCACCTTACCGGGGGCCTCGAGAGCAACTAATGAAAAACTGTTTTTT. Translated, it gives CASSTLPGASRATNEKLFF.

This chain uses TRBV29-1 with TRBJ1-1, with TRBD1 matching over 7 bases. CDR3 length: 14 amino acids. V was clipped by 2 bases and J by 1 base; unmatched bases: 4. Germline V gives CDR1 SQVTM, CDR2 ANQGSEA. The CDR3 DNA follows: TGCAGCGTTGAAAAGGGGGCAGGGAACACTGAAGCTTTCTTT. Its translation: CSVEKGAGNTEAFF.

The J gene is TRBJ1-2, the V gene TRBV5-1; TRBD1 matches at 8 bases. The V segment lost 5 bases and the J segment 8 bases; nucleotides outside the gene matches: 5. CDR3 length: 12 amino acids. Germline CDR1 and CDR2: SGHRS and YFSETQ. DNA for the CDR3: TGCGCCAGCAGTCAAGACAGGGGCGGCTACACCTTC. This encodes CASSQDRGGYTF.

The rearrangement links TRBV4-1 to TRBJ2-3; 8 bases map to TRBD2. Germline V lookup: CDR1 MGHRA, CDR2 YSYEKL. This CDR3 comprises 15 residues. Trimming removed 4 bases from V and 3 bases from J; junction bases left unmatched: 6. CDR3 in amino acids: CASSLSGSPTDTQYF. The CDR3 DNA follows: TGCGCCAGCAGCCTGAGCGGGAGTCCTACAGATACGCAGTATTTT.

V and J are TRBV29-1 and TRBJ1-1; D uncertain. This CDR3 spans 13 amino acids. V lost 8 bases and J lost 1, with 14 bases in between. The germline gives CDR1 SQVTM, CDR2 ANQGSEA. The CDR3 spells CSPFSPWNTEAFF. CDR3 coding DNA: TGCAGCCCCTTCTCACCGTGGAACACTGAAGCTTTCTTT.

This clone has a single count. This chain uses TRBV4-1 with TRBJ2-7; no firm D call. CDR3 length: 14 residues. CDR1 and CDR2 from the germline V gene are MGHRA and YSYEKL. The V end lost 1 base, the J end lost 3 bases, and 10 bases lay between the germline ends. The CDR3 bases are TGCGCCAGCAGCCAAGGCACAGTAAACTACGAGCAGTACTTC. Translated, it gives CASSQGTVNYEQYF.

In the case of this clone: A read error may produce the germline difference seen at one junction end. This chain uses TRBV7-3 with TRBJ2-2; weak D call: TRBD1 (6 bases). The germline V gene encodes CDR1 SGHTA and CDR2 FQGTGA. The CDR3 sequence is 16 residues long. The CDR3 protein is CASSITGTTNTGELFF. In DNA form, the CDR3 reads TGTGCCAGCAGCATAACCGGGACAACGAACACCGGGGAGCTGTTTTTT.

This chain uses TRBV11-3 with TRBJ2-2; 7 positions agree with TRBD2. CDR3 length: 14 residues. Germline V gene data show CDR1 as SGHNT and CDR2 as YENEEA. V lost 4 bases and J lost 4; bases outside the gene matches: 3. The CDR3 DNA sequence: TGTGCCAGCAGCTCCCCGGGGGGCACCGGGGAGCTGTTTTTT. Amino acid sequence: CASSSPGGTGELFF.

The V and J genes are TRBV9 and TRBJ2-2; no definite D call. Germline values: CDR1 SGDLS, CDR2 YYNGEE. V was pared by 4 bases and J by 6 bases, with 10 bases between. The CDR3 contains 13 residues. Here the CDR3 reads CASSPYLPGELFF. As DNA, the CDR3 is TGTGCCAGCAGCCCCTACCTTCCCGGGGAGCTGTTTTTT.

The J gene is TRBJ2-7, the V gene TRBV30; 12 bases line up with TRBD2. Germline V gene lookup returns CDR1 GTSNPN and CDR2 SVGIG (reference sequence). This CDR3 is built from 17 residues. V was clipped by 1 base and J by 0 bases; unmatched bases: 7. CDR3 sequence reads: CAWSAQGLAGFSYEQYF. The CDR3 nucleotides read TGTGCCTGGAGTGCCCAGGGACTAGCGGGTTTCTCCTACGAGCAGTACTTC.

In nucleotides, the CDR3 is TGTGCCAGCAGTACTCCAAGCTCCTACAATGAGCAGTTCTTC. This gives the protein CASSTPSSYNEQFF. The chain couples TRBV6-1 to TRBJ2-1; D not certain. Per the germline V gene, CDR1 is MNHNS and CDR2 is SASEGT. The CDR3 is 14 residues long. Trimming took 5 bases from V and 0 from J, leaving 8 bases between them.

The chain combines TRBV11-2 with TRBJ2-7; no firm D call. Germline CDR1 is SGHAT and CDR2 is FQNNGV. There are 12 residues in the CDR3. V was shortened by 1 base and J by 5 bases, with 6 bases between the two germline ends. The chain's CDR3 is CASSLGRNEQYF. CDR3 DNA: TGTGCCAGCAGCTTAGGCCGCAACGAGCAGTACTTC. Supplemented by reference TRBV11-2 and TRBJ2-7, the full variable domain reads EAGVAQSPRYKIIEKRQSVAFWCNPISGHATLYWYQQILGQGPKLLIQFQNNGVVDDSQLPKDRFSAERLKGVDSTLKIQPAKLEDSAVYLCASSLGRNEQYFGPGTRLTVT.

The genes are TRBV10-2 and TRBJ1-2; D not resolved. There are 13 residues in the CDR3. The germline V gene has CDR1 WSHSY and CDR2 SAAADI. The V end lost 4 bases, the J end lost 5 bases, and 11 bases lay between the germline ends. The CDR3 DNA follows: TGCGCCAGCAGTGCTGGGCGGGAGTATGGCTACACCTTC. Translation gives CASSAGREYGYTF.

This clone was picked up one time. This chain links TRBV2 with TRBJ1-6; D is ambiguous. The CDR3 loop spans 15 amino acids. Germline CDR1 SNHLY, CDR2 FYNNEI. Trimming removed 5 bases at V and 7 bases at J, with 15 bases between. Here the CDR3 DNA reads TGTGCCAGCAGTCGGTCCGGGCAGTCCAATTCACCCCTCCACTTT. Translation gives CASSRSGQSNSPLHF.

This chain connects TRBV10-3 to TRBJ2-5; unclear D gene. Deletions cut 6 bases from V and 3 bases from J, with 8 bases between. The CDR3 runs to 12 residues. The V gene's germline CDR1 is ENHRY and CDR2 SYGVKD. The CDR3 DNA reads TGTGCCATCAGCCAAACCGAAGAGACCCAGTACTTC. Translation: CAISQTEETQYF.

The chain combines TRBV5-1 with TRBJ1-1; D is undetermined. The germline V gene has CDR1 SGHRS and CDR2 YFSETQ. V dropped 7 bases and J dropped 6 bases, with 16 bases sitting between them. The CDR3 sequence is 13 residues long. The CDR3 here is CASDSDGSAEAFF. DNA for the CDR3: TGCGCCAGCGATTCGGACGGTAGCGCTGAAGCTTTCTTT. The entire variable domain, with the rest obtained from reference TRBV5-1 and TRBJ1-1, is as follows: KAGVTQTPRYLIKTRGQQVTLSCSPISGHRSVSWYQQTPGQGLQFLFEYFSETQRNKGNFPGRFSGRQFSNSRSEMNVSTLELGDSALYLCASDSDGSAEAFFGQGTRLTVV.

The chain recombines TRBV19 with TRBJ2-2, with TRBD2 identical over 14 bases. Germline V gene sequence: CDR1 LNHDA, CDR2 SQIVND (reference sequence). With V trimmed by 7 bases and J by 8 bases, 15 bases remained unmatched. CDR3 length: 18 residues. CDR3 protein: CASIPNTGTSGSRGELFF. The CDR3 DNA reads TGTGCCAGTATCCCTAATACCGGGACTAGCGGGAGTAGGGGGGAGCTGTTTTTT.